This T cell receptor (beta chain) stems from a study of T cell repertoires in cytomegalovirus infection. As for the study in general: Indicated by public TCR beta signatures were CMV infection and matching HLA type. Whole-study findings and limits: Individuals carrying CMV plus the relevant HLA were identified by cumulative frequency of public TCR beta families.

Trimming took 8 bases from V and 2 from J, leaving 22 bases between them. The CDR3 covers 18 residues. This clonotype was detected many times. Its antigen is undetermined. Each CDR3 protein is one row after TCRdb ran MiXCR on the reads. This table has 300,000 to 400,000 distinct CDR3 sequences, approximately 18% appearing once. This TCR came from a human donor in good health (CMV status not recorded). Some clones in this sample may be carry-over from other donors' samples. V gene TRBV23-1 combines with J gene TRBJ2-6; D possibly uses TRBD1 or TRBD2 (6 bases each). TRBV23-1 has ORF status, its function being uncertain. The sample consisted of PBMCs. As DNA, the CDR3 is TGCGCCAGCGCATTCGGGGGCGCGCAGAAGACTGGGGCCAACGTCCTGACTTTC. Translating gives CASAFGGAQKTGANVLTF.